Listed here are 18 T cell receptor beta chains from one sample, sequenced in a study of T cells in women clearing cervical HPV infection. Assay used: immunoSEQ multiplex PCR; TCRdb lists only in-frame clones, some missing. Found here are more than 11,000 clones; the top ten clones hold 20%. The sequencing input was blood buffy coat. These receptors all come from a woman between 18 and 70 years old with a cervical HPV16 infection that either progressed to CIN3+ or cleared (not recorded which).

This clone shows up as medium-sized by frequency. The CDR3 end is not reached by the read, which stops 3 residues before it; the germline J gene fills it in. The gene calls are TRBV18 and TRBJ2-7; 8 positions agree with TRBD1. Germline V CDR1 and CDR2: KGHSH, LQKENI. This CDR3 contains 15 residues. The V and J ends lost 5 bases and 0 bases, in that order; junction bases with no gene match: 6. The CDR3 region is CASSSGQGSSYEQYF. The covered CDR3 bases are TGTGCCAGCTCAAGCGGACAGGGCAGCTCCTACGAG.

To note about this clone: The read comes to an end 3 residues before the CDR3 does, leaving the germline J gene to fill in the end. The chain couples TRBV23-1 to TRBJ1-2; a possible D gene is TRBD1 (5 bases). TRBV23-1 is noted as an ORF with a role that remains uncertain. The CDR3 loop spans 14 amino acids. CDR3 loop: CASSMGQGSWGYTF. The sequenced CDR3 bases are TGCGCCAGCAGTATGGGGCAGGGAAGTTGGGGC.

Regarding this clone: The read ends 3 residues early relative to the CDR3; the germline J gene fills the gap. The chain is built from TRBV5-1 and TRBJ1-2; D is perhaps TRBD1 (5 bases). The CDR3 is 15 residues long. V lost 4 bases and J lost 2, with 15 bases in between. Germline lookup yields CDR1 SGHRS and CDR2 YFSETQ. CDR3 DNA, as far as it was read: TGCGCCAGCAGCCACGGGGGGTCGGAAAACTATGGC. Translation gives CASSHGGSENYG. The entire CDR3 reads CASSHGGSENYGYTF.

In the case of this clone: The read terminates 3 residues ahead of where the CDR3 ends, so the germline J gene completes it. The V gene is TRBV7-3, the J gene TRBJ2-3; the match to TRBD2 covers 8 bases. The CDR3 totals 15 residues. From germline, CDR1 is SGHTA and CDR2 FQGTGA. CDR3 in amino acids: CASSLNSGDQETQYF. CDR3 DNA (partial): TGTGCCAGCAGCTTAAATAGCGGGGATCAAGAGACG.

About this clone: The read is 3 residues too short to cover the CDR3 end, so that end is filled in from the germline J gene. The chain uses TRBV19 and TRBJ2-5, with a possible D match to TRBD1 (6 bases). This CDR3 spans 14 amino acids. The germline V gene has CDR1 LNHDA and CDR2 SQIVND (reference sequence). Trimming left V 6 bases short and J 6 bases short, with 17 bases between. The CDR3 region is CASSRGTPTQTQYF. The CDR3 bases that were read are TGTGCCAGTAGCCGAGGGACACCTACACAGACC.

Considering frequency, this clone is medium-sized. Read coverage stops 3 residues before the CDR3 terminus; the germline J gene supplies the remainder. The V and J genes are TRBV18 and TRBJ2-3, with D perhaps TRBD2 (6 bases). From germline, CDR1 is KGHSH and CDR2 LQKENI. The CDR3 length is 13 residues. The V end lost 6 bases, the J end lost 6 bases, and 13 bases lay between the germline ends. The CDR3: CASSPAGSDTQYF. The CDR3 bases that were read are TGTGCCAGCTCCCCCGCGGGGAGCGATACG.

With respect to this clone: The read terminates 3 residues before the CDR3 end, so the remaining end is supplied by the germline J gene. The V call is TRBV19, the J call TRBJ1-5; D remains ambiguous. The CDR3 runs to 13 residues. Germline CDR1 LNHDA, CDR2 SQIVND (reference sequence). V was shortened by 3 bases and J by 8 bases, with 11 bases between the two germline ends. CDR3 residues: CASSIGPWEPQHF. The DNA read from the CDR3 is TGTGCCAGTAGTATTGGGCCGTGGGAGCCC.

With respect to this clone: The read terminates 3 residues ahead of where the CDR3 ends, so the germline J gene completes it. The chain couples TRBV2 to TRBJ1-5; weak D call: TRBD1 (6 bases). The CDR3 extends over 15 amino acids. Germline assignment: CDR1 SNHLY and CDR2 FYNNEI. The V end lost 5 bases, the J end lost 4 bases, and 15 bases lay between the germline ends. CDR3 sequence: CASSPQGIGNQPQHF. The covered CDR3 bases are TGTGCCAGCAGTCCGCAGGGGATCGGGAATCAGCCC.

As to this clone: From the germline J gene comes the end of the CDR3, since the read stops 3 residues before it. This sequence joins TRBV28 and TRBJ2-3; TRBD2 agrees at 7 bases. The CDR3 length is 15 residues. Germline CDR1 is MDHEN and CDR2 is SYDVKM. V trimming: 7 bases; J trimming: 4 bases; junction bases outside the gene matches: 11. The CDR3 loop is CASTSRGGLADTQYF. CDR3 bases read: TGTGCCAGCACCTCTAGGGGAGGGCTGGCAGATACG. Full variable domain (outside the CDR3, taken from reference TRBV28 and TRBJ2-3): DVKVTQSSRYLVKRTGEKVFLECVQDMDHENMFWYRQDPGLGLRLIYFSYDVKMKEKGDIPEGYSVSREKKERFSLILESASTNQTSMYLCASTSRGGLADTQYFGPGTRLTVL.

On this clone itself: The read gets to within 3 residues of the CDR3 end, and the germline J gene fills in the rest. The rearrangement links TRBV20-1 to TRBJ2-7; no definite D call. The CDR3 runs 13 residues. The V end was cut by 6 bases, the J end by 3 bases, with 15 bases between. Germline assignment: CDR1 DFQATT and CDR2 SNEGSKA (reference sequence). The CDR3 DNA, read in part, is TGCAGTGCCCCCCCAGCCTCGGGCTACGAG. It is translated as CSAPPASGYE. The CDR3 reads in full as CSAPPASGYEQYF.

As for this clone: The DNA ends 3 residues before the CDR3 does, and the rest of the CDR3 is filled in from the germline J gene. The same CDR3 can be traced to other DNA sequences in this sample. The chain has TRBV11-2 and TRBJ1-2; TRBD1 aligns across 8 bases. Germline V CDR1 and CDR2: SGHAT, FQNNGV. Trimming cost V 0 bases and J 7 bases; bases outside gene matches: 4. CDR3 size: 14 residues. The CDR3 spells CASSLDRGTGGYTF. The sequenced CDR3 bases are TGTGCCAGCAGCTTAGATCGGGGGACAGGTGGC. Complete variable domain (other parts from reference TRBV11-2 and TRBJ1-2): EAGVAQSPRYKIIEKRQSVAFWCNPISGHATLYWYQQILGQGPKLLIQFQNNGVVDDSQLPKDRFSAERLKGVDSTLKIQPAKLEDSAVYLCASSLDRGTGGYTFGSGTRLTVV.

Regarding this clone: The read finishes 3 residues shy of the CDR3 end, and the germline J gene is used to complete it. The chain recombines TRBV18 with TRBJ1-1, with D possibly TRBD1 on 5 matching bases. The CDR3 totals 14 residues. Germline loops: CDR1 KGHSH, CDR2 LQKENI. The CDR3 loop reads CASSPSQGSDTAFF. The CDR3 DNA, read in part, is TGTGCCAGCTCACCATCGCAGGGCTCAGATACG.

In regard to this clone: The CDR3 is cut off 3 residues early in the read; its end comes from the germline J gene. J is TRBJ2-3 and V is TRBV5-1; 9 bases are a match to TRBD1. CDR3 size: 14 residues. The germline gives CDR1 SGHRS, CDR2 YFSETQ. CDR3 DNA (partial): TGCGCCAGCAGCTTACAGGGGGCAAGAGAGACG. This sequence encodes CASSLQGARET. The full CDR3 reads CASSLQGARETQYF.

Points on this clone: The read finishes 3 residues shy of the CDR3 end, and the germline J gene is used to complete it. J is TRBJ2-3 and V is TRBV20-1; 10 nucleotides line up with TRBD1. CDR1 and CDR2 from the germline V gene are DFQATT and SNEGSKA (reference sequence). V gave up 6 bases and J gave up 6 bases; unmatched junction bases: 18. CDR3 length equals 17 residues. CDR3 region: CSAPGAPGQGFLDTQYF. CDR3 DNA (partial): TGCAGTGCCCCTGGGGCCCCGGGACAGGGGTTTTTGGATACG.

Turning to this clone: The read terminates 3 residues before the CDR3 end, so the remaining end is supplied by the germline J gene. The chain combines TRBV5-1 with TRBJ2-5; 16 positions match TRBD2. This CDR3 has 18 amino acids. Germline CDR1 is SGHRS and CDR2 is YFSETQ. The sequenced CDR3 bases are TGCGCCAGCAGCCAGGGACTAGCGGGGGGGCGAGGCACAGATACC. It translates to CASSQGLAGGRGTDT. The CDR3 as a whole reads CASSQGLAGGRGTDTQYF.

A word on this clone: The read ends 3 residues shy of where the CDR3 ends; the end is completed using the germline J gene. This chain connects TRBV30 to TRBJ1-2; the match to TRBD1 covers 8 bases. The CDR3 loop spans 15 amino acids. The V segment lost 3 bases and the J segment 5 bases; nucleotides outside the gene matches: 11. Looked up from germline, CDR1 is GTSNPN and CDR2 is SVGIG (reference sequence). The CDR3 is CAWSKDRANFYGYTF. The part of the CDR3 DNA that was read is TGTGCCTGGAGCAAGGACAGGGCTAACTTTTATGGC.

Points on this clone: The observed sequence ends 3 residues before the CDR3 terminus, with the missing tail filled in from the germline J gene. The V call is TRBV19, the J call TRBJ2-1; 9 positions agree with TRBD2. The ends lost 1 base at V and 4 bases at J; junction bases unmatched: 2. Germline CDR1 LNHDA, CDR2 SQIVND (reference sequence). This CDR3 is 15 amino acids long. The CDR3 bases that were read are TGTGCCAGTAGTATAGGTAGCGGGGGTTACAATGAG. It yields the protein CASSIGSGGYNE. In full, the CDR3 is CASSIGSGGYNEQFF.

As for this clone: The read ends 3 residues early relative to the CDR3; the germline J gene fills the gap. V and J are TRBV15 and TRBJ2-3; 8 bases map to TRBD2. The CDR3 has 16 amino acids. Germline lookup yields CDR1 LNHNV and CDR2 YYDKDF (reference sequence). V shed 5 bases and J 7 bases; nucleotides not matched to a gene: 14. The CDR3: CATSPAAGLVSYTQYF. The covered CDR3 bases are TGTGCCACCAGCCCCGCGGCGGGACTAGTATCTTATACG. The variable domain in full, with the rest retrieved from reference TRBV15 and TRBJ2-3, is DAMVIQNPRYQVTQFGKPVTLSCSQTLNHNVMYWYQQKSSQAPKLLFHYYDKDFNNEADTPDNFQSRRPNTSFCFLDIRSPGLGDTAMYLCATSPAAGLVSYTQYFGPGTRLTVL.